The sequence of this TCR beta chain was determined in a study of blood T cell repertoires in COVID-19 (dated by TCRdb to about 2020). Broadly, across the study: The collaborator samples originated in the United States, Italy and Spain and spanned the acute and convalescent phases of COVID-19. The material from the prospective study consisted of cDNA or gDNA derived from T cells, B-cell-depleted T cells, or PBMCs. Deeply sampled blood TCRbeta repertoires from subjects exposed to, actively infected with, or recovered from COVID-19 were included in the dataset. The repertoires were released in a freely available public database intended as a resource for research on the immune response to SARS-CoV-2. Samples were obtained from the ongoing ImmuneRACE study (first 160 participants) and from over 1,000 subjects provided by 6 global collaborators. Nearly every sample came with metadata listing a de-identified subject ID, COVID-19 status, age in years and sex. Where HLA class I and class II types were available, the types were taken from metadata supplied by the sample provider, not from assay-based typing.

The immunoSEQ Assay, a bias-controlled multiplex PCR, was used to amplify TCRbeta CDR3 regions from genomic DNA. Regarding the original processing steps: The number of nucleated cells in each sample was estimated by amplification of reference gene primers within the assay. To quantify the absolute abundance of each unique TCRbeta CDR3 rearrangement, sequence reads were collapsed and filtered. For each sample, productive Simpson clonality was calculated as the square root of Simpson's diversity index across productive rearrangements. TCRdb retrieved this table from immuneACCESS and kept in-frame rearrangements only. Not all clones are present; in checked studies, unresolved V genes account for under half, and no reason is known for the remainder. V and J calls plus clone size are reproduced from that table; the DNA served to infer D and trimming. The sample table lists 200,000 to 250,000 clones, over 80% of them with a count of one. Jointly, the top ten make up approximately 6.8% of the sample.

Participants in the prospective study were enrolled through a virtual design, were aged roughly 18 to 100 years, and lived in fewer than 30 United States geographic areas. In the prospective study, participants were assigned to cohorts based on the clinical history participants reported in a screening survey and a study questionnaire. For ImmuneRACE Cohort 3, a participant was defined as recovered based on two consecutive negative NP/OP PCR tests, clearance by a healthcare professional, or resolution of symptoms. In the prospective study, whole blood, serum and a nasopharyngeal or oropharyngeal swab were collected from each participant by mobile phlebotomists. Prospective study participants could optionally give additional blood draws and questionnaires over an approximately two-month period. Blood samples from the prospective study were shipped frozen or at room temperature prior to DNA extraction.

The germline V gene specifies SGHDT as CDR1 and YYEEEE as CDR2. The CDR3 has 15 amino acids, counting the end cysteine and phenylalanine. Of the read, only the CDR3 DNA is kept; its 45 bases are in frame from base 1. V is pruned by 3 bases and J by 5 bases, leaving 1 base of the junction without a gene match. What the study reported, not specific to this receptor: How much clinical and demographic metadata was included differed by source and by participant, and the metadata was provided uncurated.

About this clone: It has no known antigen specificity. No much larger clonotype is one base removed from it; base qualities were not supplied.

The chain is encoded by TRBV5-6 joined to TRBJ2-3, with 15 bases in between that match TRBD2. Sequencing was performed on PBMCs or T cells enriched from blood (not recorded which). The TCR was taken from a woman aged 40 to 50 who had recovered from COVID-19. The CDR3 corresponds to CASSSGLAGGDTQYF. The DNA sequence follows: TGTGCCAGCAGCTCGGGACTAGCGGGAGGAGATACGCAGTATTTT.